This TCR beta chain was observed in a study of neoadjuvant anti-PD-1 for oral cavity cancer. In the study overall: Before surgery, most patients got three to four biweekly 3 mg/kg nivolumab doses.

CDR1 and CDR2 (germline): SGHRS, YFSETQ. V lost 4 bases and J lost 9, with 17 bases in between. This CDR3 is built from 14 residues. TCRdb's copy holds only in-frame clones and misses some; the assay was immunoSEQ multiplex PCR. The sample includes roughly 13,000 clones, around 75% of them seen just once. The sample consisted of PBMCs, taken before nivolumab (anti-PD-1) treatment. The J gene is TRBJ2-1, the V gene TRBV5-1; the D gene could be TRBD1 or TRBD2 (5 bases each). The origin of this receptor is a person aged 35 to 85 with oral cavity squamous cell carcinoma. CDR3 amino acids: CASSPGYGGSEQFF. The CDR3 DNA reads as TGCGCCAGCAGCCCGGGCTATGGGGGTAGTGAGCAGTTCTTC.